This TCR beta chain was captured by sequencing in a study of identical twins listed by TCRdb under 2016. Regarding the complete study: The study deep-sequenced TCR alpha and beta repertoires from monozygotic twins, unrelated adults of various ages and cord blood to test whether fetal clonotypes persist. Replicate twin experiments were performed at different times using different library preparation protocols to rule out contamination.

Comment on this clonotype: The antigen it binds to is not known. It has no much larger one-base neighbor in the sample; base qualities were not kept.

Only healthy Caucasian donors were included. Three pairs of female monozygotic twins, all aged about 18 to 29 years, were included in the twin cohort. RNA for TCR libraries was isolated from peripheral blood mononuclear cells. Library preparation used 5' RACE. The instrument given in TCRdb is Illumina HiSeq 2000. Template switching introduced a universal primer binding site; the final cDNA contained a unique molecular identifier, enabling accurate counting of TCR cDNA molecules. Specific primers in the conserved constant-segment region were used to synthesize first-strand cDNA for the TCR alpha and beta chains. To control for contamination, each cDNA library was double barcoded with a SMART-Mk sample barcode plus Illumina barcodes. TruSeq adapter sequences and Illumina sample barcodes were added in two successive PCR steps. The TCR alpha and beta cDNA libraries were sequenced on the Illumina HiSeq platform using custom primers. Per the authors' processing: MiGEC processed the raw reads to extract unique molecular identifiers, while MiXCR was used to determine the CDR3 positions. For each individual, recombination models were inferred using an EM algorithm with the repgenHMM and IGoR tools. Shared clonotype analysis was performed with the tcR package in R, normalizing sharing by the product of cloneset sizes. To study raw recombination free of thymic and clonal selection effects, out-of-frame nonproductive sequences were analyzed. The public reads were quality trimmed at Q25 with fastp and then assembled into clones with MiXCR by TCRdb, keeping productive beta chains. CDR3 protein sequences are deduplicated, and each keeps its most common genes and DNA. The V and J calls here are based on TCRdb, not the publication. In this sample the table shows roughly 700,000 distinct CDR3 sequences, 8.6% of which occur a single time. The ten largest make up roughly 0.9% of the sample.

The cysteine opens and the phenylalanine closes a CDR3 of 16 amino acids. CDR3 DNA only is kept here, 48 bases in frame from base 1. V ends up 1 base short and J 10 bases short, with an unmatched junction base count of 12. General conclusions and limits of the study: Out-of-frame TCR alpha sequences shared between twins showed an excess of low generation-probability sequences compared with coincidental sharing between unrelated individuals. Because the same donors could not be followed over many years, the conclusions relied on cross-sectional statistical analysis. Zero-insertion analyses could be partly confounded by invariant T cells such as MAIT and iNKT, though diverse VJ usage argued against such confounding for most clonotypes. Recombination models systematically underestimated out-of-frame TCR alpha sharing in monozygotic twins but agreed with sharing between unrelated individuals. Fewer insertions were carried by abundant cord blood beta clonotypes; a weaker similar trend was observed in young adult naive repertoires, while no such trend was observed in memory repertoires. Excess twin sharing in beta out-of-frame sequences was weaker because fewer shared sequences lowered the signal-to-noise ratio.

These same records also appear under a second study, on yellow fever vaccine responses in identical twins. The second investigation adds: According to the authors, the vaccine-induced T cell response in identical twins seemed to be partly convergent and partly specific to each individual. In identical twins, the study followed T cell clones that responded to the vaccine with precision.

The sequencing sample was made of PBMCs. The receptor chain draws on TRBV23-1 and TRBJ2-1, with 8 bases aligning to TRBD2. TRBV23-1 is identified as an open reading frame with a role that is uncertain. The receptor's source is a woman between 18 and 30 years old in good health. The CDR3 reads CASSQWAGGFSSEQFF. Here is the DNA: TGCGCCAGCAGTCAATGGGCGGGGGGCTTTTCAAGCGAGCAGTTCTTC.